This is a list of T cell receptor beta chains from one sample in a study of regulatory T cells in long-lasting Graves disease. TCRdb recomputed calls from the multiplex PCR reads with MiXCR, one row per CDR3 protein. Of around 450,000 distinct CDR3 sequences in the sample, approximately 16% were seen once. Another study also made use of these data, one on T cells in Graves' hyperthyroidism and ophthalmopathy.

The sample was peripheral blood mononuclear cells (PBMCs), taken at new diagnosis, from a patient treated with antithyroid drugs. The receptor source for this set is a woman in her thirties or forties with Graves disease. Each CDR3 is given with its conserved first and last residue. D genes are given only for firm matches. Clone size is stated in some rows and not others, as once, few, many or a class when expanded.

clone_size,j_call,d_call,v_call,cdr3_nt,cdr3_aa
many,TRBJ1-5,.,TRBV6-1,TGTGCCAGCAGTGTGACACTTATCCAGCCCCAGCATTTT,CASSVTLIQPQHF
many,TRBJ2-5,TRBD2,TRBV28,TGTGCCAGCAGTTTTCGTTTGGGACTAGCGGGAGGCCGTGGGCAAGAGACCCAGTACTTC,CASSFRLGLAGGRGQETQYF
once,TRBJ2-5,TRBD1,TRBV25-1,TGTGCCAGCAGTGAAGGGGGACAGGGTCGAGGAGAGACCCAGTACTTC,CASSEGGQGRGETQYF
many,TRBJ2-5,.,TRBV7-8,TGTGCCAGCAGCTTGGGACAAGTGGAGACCCAGTACTTC,CASSLGQVETQYF
.,TRBJ1-1,TRBD1,TRBV20-1,TGCAGTGCTAGGCTGGGACAGGGGGGTGCTAAAGCTTTCTTT,CSARLGQGGAKAFF
many,TRBJ2-7,.,TRBV5-6,TGTGCCAGCAGCTTCGGACCGAATCCTTACGAGCAGTACTTC,CASSFGPNPYEQYF
many,TRBJ2-7,.,TRBV12-3/TRBV12-4,TGTGCCAGCAGTCTTAGCGTTACTGGATCCTACGAGCAGTACTTC,CASSLSVTGSYEQYF
.,TRBJ2-1,.,TRBV7-3,TGTGCCAGCAGCTTAAGCGGCGATGCCTACAATGAGCAGTTCTTC,CASSLSGDAYNEQFF
many,TRBJ1-1,.,TRBV14,TGTGCCAGCAGCCAATCGGTGAACACTGAAGCTTTCTTT,CASSQSVNTEAFF
.,TRBJ2-1,.,TRBV28,TGTGCCAGCAGTTCCAGGAGCTTTTCAACCTACAATGAGCAGTTCTTC,CASSSRSFSTYNEQFF
few,TRBJ2-7,TRBD1,TRBV29-1,TGCAGCGTCGAGACAGGGGGAGCCTACGAGCAGTACTTC,CSVETGGAYEQYF
once,TRBJ2-2,.,TRBV6-2/TRBV6-3,TGTGCCAGCACCCAGGATGGTTTTACCGGGGAGCTGTTTTTT,CASTQDGFTGELFF
many,TRBJ2-1,TRBD2,TRBV27,TGTGCCATCCGGACTAGCGGGAGCTACAATGAGCAGTTCTTC,CAIRTSGSYNEQFF
.,TRBJ2-5,TRBD2,TRBV12-3/TRBV12-4,TGTGCCAGCAGCTATATGGGGCGGGAGGGGGAAGAGACCCAGTACTTC,CASSYMGREGEETQYF
few,TRBJ2-7,.,TRBV19,TGTGCCAGTGCGTCCTCCGAGCAGTACTTC,CASASSEQYF
few,TRBJ1-6,.,TRBV6-2/TRBV6-3,TGTGCCAGCAGGGGTTCGGGCAATTCACCCCTCCACTTT,CASRGSGNSPLHF
many,TRBJ1-6,.,TRBV13,TGTGCCAGCCTTCCGAAGGACGGTAATTCACCCCTCCACTTT,CASLPKDGNSPLHF
few,TRBJ1-4,.,TRBV3-1,TGTGCCAGCAGCCAAGATGGGCCAGGCTCTAATGAAAAACTGTTTTTT,CASSQDGPGSNEKLFF
.,TRBJ2-1,TRBD2,TRBV18,TGTGCCAGCTCACCACCCAGTGGGGGGGGTTACAATGAGCAGTTCTTC,CASSPPSGGGYNEQFF
many,TRBJ1-4,.,TRBV30,TGTGCCTCGTATGCAGGCCTCGGACGGGAAAAACTGTTTTTT,CASYAGLGREKLFF
many,TRBJ2-7,.,TRBV9,TGTGCCAGCAGCGCCTGGGACACTAACTCCTACGAGCAGTACTTC,CASSAWDTNSYEQYF
many,TRBJ1-4,TRBD1,TRBV28,TGTGCCAGCAGGGCGACAGGGTATAAGGAAAAACTGTTTTTT,CASRATGYKEKLFF
many,TRBJ2-2,TRBD2,TRBV28,TGTGCCAGCAGTTCTCCGGGACTAGCGGGAGACCCCGGCACCGGGGAGCTGTTTTTT,CASSSPGLAGDPGTGELFF
.,TRBJ2-1,.,TRBV30,TGTGCCTCGGGGAATTTCCTTAACTCCTACAATGAGCAGTTCTTC,CASGNFLNSYNEQFF
.,TRBJ1-3,TRBD1,TRBV19,TGTGCGACAGGGACAGACTCTGGAAACACCATATATTTT,CATGTDSGNTIYF
once,TRBJ2-5,TRBD1,TRBV20-1,TGCAGTGCTCACGACAGGGGGCTACGAGAGACCCAGTACTTC,CSAHDRGLRETQYF